This TCR beta chain came from a study of T cell repertoires in cytomegalovirus infection. MiXCR, run by TCRdb on the reads, gives a single entry per CDR3 protein. In the table there are more than 650,000 distinct CDR3 sequences, under 40% of which are singletons. Germline values: CDR1 DFQATT, CDR2 SNEGSKA (reference sequence). V was clipped by 4 bases and J by 4 bases; unmatched bases: 5. The CDR3 covers 13 residues. Sequencing was done on a sample of PBMCs. This clonotype was obtained from a human donor in good health (CMV status not recorded). Some clones in this sample may be carry-over from other donors' samples. The V call is TRBV20-1, the J call TRBJ2-7; 9 bases map to TRBD1. The CDR3 nucleotides are TGCAGTGCTATCCCGGACAGGGGATACGAGCAGTACTTC. It encodes CSAIPDRGYEQYF.